Below, 5 T cell receptor beta chains from the same sample are listed, as sequenced in a study of early T cells in non-severe SARS-CoV-2 infection. TCRdb reprocessed the 5' RACE reads via MiXCR and lists one record per CDR3 protein. The sample includes roughly 80,000 distinct CDR3 sequences, around 17% of them seen just once. The sequencing sample was made of whole blood. These receptors originate from an adult who was a healthcare worker with PCR-confirmed SARS-CoV-2 infection or an uninfected control (not recorded which).

The chain joins TRBV28 to TRBJ2-7, with TRBD1 matching 8 bases. Germline lookup yields CDR1 MDHEN and CDR2 SYDVKM. The CDR3 runs to 13 residues. Trimming removed 6 bases from V and 7 bases from J; junction bases left unmatched: 8. The CDR3: CASRGQDRFEQYF. The CDR3 DNA follows: TGTGCCAGCAGGGGACAGGACCGCTTTGAGCAGTACTTC.

Ten or more counts support this clonotype. CDR3: CASSYGGHGTDYEQYF. As DNA, the CDR3 is TGTGCCAGCAGTTACGGCGGGCACGGGACAGACTACGAGCAGTACTTC. The gene calls are TRBV6-5 and TRBJ2-7, with 7 bases lining up with TRBD1. The CDR3 has 16 residues. Germline CDR1 MNHEY, CDR2 SVGAGI. Losses at the gene ends were 2 bases for V and 3 bases for J; bases not matched to a gene: 10.

This clonotype was picked up a small number of times. The chain couples TRBV28 to TRBJ1-6; possibly TRBD1 for D (6 bases). The CDR3 loop spans 14 amino acids. Trimming took 11 bases from V and 10 from J, leaving 21 bases between them. Per the germline V gene, CDR1 is MDHEN and CDR2 is SYDVKM. CDR3 region: CAGRRQATVSPLHF. Written as DNA, the CDR3 is TGTGCCGGCCGAAGACAGGCGACGGTATCACCCCTCCACTTT. Filled out from reference TRBV28 and TRBJ1-6, the complete variable domain reads DVKVTQSSRYLVKRTGEKVFLECVQDMDHENMFWYRQDPGLGLRLIYFSYDVKMKEKGDIPEGYSVSREKKERFSLILESASTNQTSMYLCAGRRQATVSPLHFGNGTRLTVT.

This clonotype was seen a handful of times. J is TRBJ2-3 and V is TRBV5-6; possible D gene TRBD2, 5 bases. The CDR3 is 14 amino acids. The germline V gene encodes CDR1 SGHDT and CDR2 YYEEEE. Trimming removed 3 bases from V and 2 bases from J, with 10 bases in between. CDR3 DNA: TGTGCCAGCAGCTCCATTGACTACACAGATACGCAGTATTTT. Translating gives CASSSIDYTDTQYF.

This clonotype was counted many times. The rearrangement joins TRBV28 to TRBJ2-1, with D unresolved. Germline V gives CDR1 MDHEN, CDR2 SYDVKM. The CDR3 totals 13 residues. V shed 2 bases and J shed 7 bases, with 9 bases lying between them. The DNA for the CDR3 is TGTGCCAGCAGTTTAACAGCCGGGAATGAGCAGTTCTTC. Its translation: CASSLTAGNEQFF.